This TCR beta chain was recovered during a study of blood T cell repertoires in COVID-19. The table came from immunoSEQ multiplex PCR; TCRdb's copy has only in-frame clones and leaves some out. The table records about 39,000 clones, 87% of them present only once. Trimming pared 3 bases from V and 3 bases from J, leaving 14 bases between. The CDR3 totals 15 residues. Per germline, CDR1 MDHEN and CDR2 SYDVKM. The sequence was collected from a man aged 50 or older with active or convalescent COVID-19. The sample comprised peripheral blood. This rearrangement joins TRBV28 to TRBJ2-5, with D perhaps TRBD2 (6 bases). The CDR3 DNA is TGTGCCAGCAGTTTCGGAGGCGCGGGGAAAGAGACCCAGTACTTC. Amino acid sequence: CASSFGGAGKETQYF.